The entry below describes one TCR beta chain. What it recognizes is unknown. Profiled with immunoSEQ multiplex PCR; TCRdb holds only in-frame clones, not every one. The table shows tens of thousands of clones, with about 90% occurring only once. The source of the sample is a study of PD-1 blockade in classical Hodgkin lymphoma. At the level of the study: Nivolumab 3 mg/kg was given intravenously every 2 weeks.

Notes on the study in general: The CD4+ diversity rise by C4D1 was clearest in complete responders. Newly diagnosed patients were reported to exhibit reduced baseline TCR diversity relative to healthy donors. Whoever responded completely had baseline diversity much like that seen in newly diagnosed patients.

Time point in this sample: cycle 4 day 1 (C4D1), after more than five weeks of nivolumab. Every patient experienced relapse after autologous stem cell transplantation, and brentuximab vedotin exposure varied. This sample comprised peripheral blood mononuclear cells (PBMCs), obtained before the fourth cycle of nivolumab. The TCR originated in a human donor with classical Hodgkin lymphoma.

This CDR3 is CASSSGGTRGETQYF. CDR3 bases: TGTGCCAGCAGTTCAGGGGGGACTAGGGGGGAGACCCAGTACTTC. V is TRBV6-5 and J is TRBJ2-5; possible D gene TRBD2, 8 bases. CDR1 is MNHEY and CDR2 is SVGAGI in the germline V gene. V dropped 4 bases and J dropped 5 bases, with 17 bases sitting between them. The CDR3 runs 15 residues.